These 14 T cell receptor beta chains originate from one sample sequenced in a study of Graves' ophthalmopathy and Graves' hyperthyroidism. RNA transcripts were the source from which TCR beta CDR3 regions were amplified. Second-round multiplex PCR came after a first-round RT-PCR that employed HTBI primers. Using its own MiXCR run on the multiplex PCR reads, TCRdb lists one record per CDR3 protein. The sample holds tens of thousands of distinct CDR3 sequences, under 55% seen once. Source material: peripheral blood. Source of these receptors: an adult woman with Graves' ophthalmopathy.

This clonotype has more than one count but fewer than ten. The rearrangement joins TRBV20-1 to TRBJ2-7; D unresolved. The CDR3 sequence is 13 residues long. Germline V lookup: CDR1 DFQATT, CDR2 SNEGSKA (reference sequence). V was shortened by 6 bases and J by 7 bases, with 19 bases between the two germline ends. The CDR3 is CSARGGPSQEQYF. The CDR3 bases are TGCAGTGCCCGAGGTGGGCCGTCTCAGGAGCAGTACTTC.

This chain links TRBV19 with TRBJ1-2; perhaps TRBD1 as D (5 bases). This CDR3 contains 13 residues. Looked up from germline, CDR1 is LNHDA and CDR2 is SQIVND (reference sequence). The V gene lost 3 bases and the J gene lost 7 bases, with 12 bases spanning the gap. The CDR3 sequence: CASSMTGQGGYTF. CDR3 in DNA: TGTGCCAGTAGTATGACGGGGCAGGGTGGCTACACCTTC.

There are many counts of this clonotype. The chain joins TRBV2 to TRBJ1-2, with D perhaps matching TRBD1 (5 bases). V gave up 0 bases and J gave up 4 bases, with 21 bases separating them. Germline-derived CDR1 and CDR2 are SNHLY and FYNNEI. This CDR3 has 18 amino acids. CDR3 region: CASSEALQVRVVSYGYTF. In nucleotides, the CDR3 is TGTGCCAGCAGTGAAGCGCTTCAGGTCAGGGTTGTCAGCTATGGCTACACCTTC.

The chain recombines TRBV20-1 with TRBJ1-2; TRBD1 is a possible D gene (6 bases). Trimming stripped 6 bases from V and 3 bases from J, with 17 bases between. The CDR3 has 14 residues. Per the germline V gene, CDR1 is DFQATT and CDR2 is SNEGSKA (reference sequence). The CDR3 loop reads CSAVGGGTDYGYTF. Written as DNA, the CDR3 is TGCAGTGCGGTAGGGGGGGGGACCGACTATGGCTACACCTTC.

V gene TRBV12-5 combines with J gene TRBJ2-5, with D perhaps matching TRBD1 (5 bases). V was pared by 5 bases and J by 1 base, with 26 bases between. The CDR3 loop spans 19 amino acids. Germline lookup yields CDR1 LGHNT and CDR2 FRNRAP. The CDR3 region is CASGARQLDSLTSQETQYF. The CDR3 DNA is TGTGCTAGTGGTGCAAGACAGCTTGACTCTCTGACGAGCCAAGAGACCCAGTACTTC.

Written as DNA, the CDR3 is TGTGCCAGCAGCTTAAATTCTCGGGACAGGGGCCGGACTGAAGCTTTCTTT. Its translation is CASSLNSRDRGRTEAFF. The J gene is TRBJ1-1, the V gene TRBV7-2; 10 bases align to TRBD1. V gave up 2 bases and J gave up 5 bases; unmatched junction bases: 11. The CDR3 covers 17 residues. Germline CDR1 reads SGHTA; CDR2 reads FQGNSA.

The V and J genes are TRBV28 and TRBJ1-2, with 8 positions matching TRBD1. Unmatched junction bases numbered 11, after V lost 5 bases and J lost 0 bases. The germline CDR1 and CDR2 sequences are MDHEN and SYDVKM. The CDR3 sequence is 17 residues long. The CDR3 DNA reads as TGTGCCAGCAGTACCTCCGGGACAGGAACGCCTAACTATGGCTACACCTTC. Protein product: CASSTSGTGTPNYGYTF.

This clonotype was seen many times. A much larger clone is a single base away; this may be a read error. The rearrangement links TRBV19 to TRBJ2-5; tentatively, D is TRBD1 (6 bases). The CDR3 has 15 amino acids. Germline values: CDR1 LNHDA, CDR2 SQIVND (reference sequence). The DNA for the CDR3 is TGTGCCTGTAGTATAGAGGACAGTTCGATGGAGACCCAGTACTTC. Protein sequence: CACSIEDSSMETQYF. Combining the CDR3 with reference TRBV19 and TRBJ2-5 gives the whole variable domain DGGITQSPKYLFRKEGQNVTLSCEQNLNHDAMYWYRQDPGQGLRLIYYSQIVNDFQKGDIAEGYSVSREKKESFPLTVTSAQKNPTAFYLCACSIEDSSMETQYFGPGTRLLVL.

This clonotype is a singleton in its sample. One end of the junction is discordant with germline, which a read error may explain. The rearrangement links TRBV25-1 to TRBJ2-1; maybe TRBD1 (6 bases). Germline V lookup: CDR1 MGHDK, CDR2 SYGVNS. This CDR3 is 15 amino acids long. CDR3 nucleotides: TGTGCCAGCAGCTTGGGGGCAAGCTCCTACAATGTGCAGTTCTTC. This codes for CASSLGASSYNVQFF.

Turning to this clonotype: At one end the junction does not follow the germline gene, possibly because of a read error. The rearrangement links TRBV7-9 to TRBJ1-1, with unresolved D. Per germline, CDR1 SEHNR and CDR2 FQNEAQ (reference sequence). The CDR3 length is 15 residues. CDR3 sequence reads: CASSLHQLSNNEAFF. As DNA, the CDR3 is TGTGCCAGCAGCTTACATCAACTTAGTAACAATGAAGCTTTCTTT. Using reference TRBV7-9 and TRBJ1-1 for the parts outside the CDR3, the full variable domain is DTGVSQNPRHKITKRGQNVTFRCDPISEHNRLYWYRQTLGQGPEFLTYFQNEAQLEKSRLLSDRFSAERPKGSFSTLEIQRTEQGDSAMYLCASSLHQLSNNEAFFGQGTRLTVV.

This clonotype was seen repeatedly, ten times or more. This sequence joins TRBV19 and TRBJ2-1, with D uncertain. The CDR3 covers 11 residues. CDR1 LNHDA and CDR2 SQIVND come from the germline V gene (reference sequence). The V gene lost 6 bases and the J gene lost 7 bases, with 7 bases spanning the gap. Written as DNA, the CDR3 is TGTGCCAGTAGCCATCTTAATGAGCAGTTCTTC. It specifies CASSHLNEQFF.

The chain uses TRBV25-1 and TRBJ1-2; the match to TRBD1 covers 7 bases. Germline V CDR1 and CDR2: MGHDK, SYGVNS. Trimming removed 4 bases from V and 6 bases from J; junction bases left unmatched: 8. This CDR3 has 14 residues. CDR3 coding DNA: TGTGCCAGCAGTGTCGCGACAGGGCGGGATGGCTACACCTTC. This translates into CASSVATGRDGYTF.

This chain uses TRBV6-5 with TRBJ2-1; no firm D call. Germline CDR1 reads MNHEY; CDR2 reads SVGAGI. CDR3 length: 13 amino acids. The V end was cut by 4 bases, the J end by 10 bases, with 14 bases between. CDR3 residues: CASSSTTSYEQFF. CDR3 nucleotides: TGTGCCAGCAGTTCAACGACCTCCTACGAGCAGTTCTTC.

On this clonotype itself: No conserved phenylalanine or tryptophan is present at the end of the CDR3, so a read error is the likely explanation. Because the CDR3's place on the DNA is in doubt, the DNA is left out and the CDR3 is given as listed by TCRdb. The CDR3 sequence is CSAPDSFS. V usage is TRBV20-1 and J usage is TRBJ1-1. The CDR3 sequence runs 8 residues, both termini included. Germline lookup yields CDR1 DFQATT and CDR2 SNEGSKA (reference sequence).